The 8 T cell receptor beta chains listed next were all sequenced from one sample in a study of T cell clonality in common variable immunodeficiency. Measured with immunoSEQ multiplex PCR; TCRdb has only the in-frame clones, and not every one. This sample has around 42,000 clones, each found more than once. What was sequenced was peripheral blood mononuclear cells. These receptors all come from a person aged 18 to 70 in good health.

This clone was observed a handful of times. The read stops 3 residues short of the end of the CDR3; the missing end is completed from the germline J gene. The J gene is TRBJ1-1, the V gene TRBV7-6, with 8 nucleotides matching TRBD1. J lost 1 base, V lost 1 base, and 5 bases had no gene match. The CDR3 runs 16 residues. Germline loops: CDR1 SGHVS, CDR2 FNYEAQ. CDR3 DNA (partial): TGTGCCAGCAGCTTAGAGGGACAGGCGGCGAACACTGAA. The encoded protein is CASSLEGQAANTE. The full-length CDR3 reads as CASSLEGQAANTEAFF.

This clone was recorded many times. The missing CDR3 end, 3 residues past where the read stops, is filled in from the germline J gene. The V and J genes are TRBV4-2 and TRBJ1-4, with 7 nucleotides matching TRBD1. V was pared by 4 bases and J by 7 bases, with 6 bases of the junction left unmatched. Per germline, CDR1 LGHNA and CDR2 YNFKEQ. This CDR3 has 14 residues. The CDR3 sequence: CASSPDRASEKLFF. The CDR3 bases that were read are TGTGCCAGCAGCCCAGACAGGGCTAGTGAAAAA.

There are many counts of this clone. The read falls 3 residues short of the CDR3 end, and the missing part is taken from the germline J gene. The chain uses TRBV4-1 and TRBJ2-3; weak D call: TRBD2 (6 bases). Trimming took off 0 bases at V and 0 bases at J, with 13 bases between the two ends. This CDR3 contains 17 residues. Germline V gives CDR1 MGHRA, CDR2 YSYEKL. CDR3 in amino acids: CASSQEEGGISTDTQYF. Partial CDR3 DNA: TGCGCCAGCAGCCAAGAAGAGGGCGGGATAAGCACAGATACG.

This clone was recorded many times. With the read ending 3 residues before the CDR3 end, the germline J gene is used to fill in that end. This chain uses TRBV6-1 with TRBJ1-3, with D maybe TRBD1 (6 bases). V dropped 3 bases and J dropped 3 bases, with 9 bases sitting between them. Germline CDR1 MNHNS, CDR2 SASEGT. CDR3 length equals 14 residues. This CDR3 is CASSDYRVGNTIYF. The covered CDR3 bases are TGTGCCAGCAGTGATTACAGGGTTGGAAACACC.

This clone was observed many times. The read ends 3 residues early relative to the CDR3; the germline J gene fills the gap. The rearrangement uses TRBV5-1 and TRBJ2-1; 16 positions match TRBD2. Germline V gene lookup returns CDR1 SGHRS and CDR2 YFSETQ. The J segment lost 0 bases and the V segment lost 1 base, leaving 4 bases of the junction unmatched. The CDR3 sequence is 19 residues long. The sequenced part of the CDR3 DNA is TGCGCCAGCAGCTTGTTGGGACTAGCGGGAGGGAGCTCCTACAATGAG. Amino acids: CASSLLGLAGGSSYNE. The complete CDR3 protein is CASSLLGLAGGSSYNEQFF.

This clone has at least ten counts. CDR3 DNA (partial): TGTGCCAGCAGTTTTCCCCGGACTAGCGGGAGGGATGAG. Its protein is CASSFPRTSGRDE. The CDR3 as a whole reads CASSFPRTSGRDEQFF. The chain couples TRBV12-3 or TRBV12-4 to TRBJ2-1; 15 nucleotides align to TRBD2. Read sequence stops 3 residues before the CDR3 end, and the germline J gene provides the missing end. V lost 3 bases to trimming and J lost 8 bases; unmatched junction nucleotides: 5. The CDR3 is 16 amino acids.

Ten or more counts support this clone. The read halts 3 residues ahead of the CDR3 end, with the missing end drawn from the germline J gene. The chain joins TRBV6-2 or TRBV6-3 to TRBJ2-1; TRBD1 matches 8 bases. This CDR3 region has 17 residues. Germline CDR1 is MNHEY and CDR2 is SVGEGT. Unmatched junction bases numbered 4, after V lost 0 bases and J lost 0 bases. The CDR3 here is CASSYSHRGSSYNEQFF. The sequenced part of the CDR3 DNA is TGTGCCAGCAGTTACTCCCACAGGGGGAGCTCCTACAATGAG.

At least ten counts were recorded for this clone. The CDR3 bases that were read are TGTGCCAGCAGCTTACAGGGTTATAGCAATCAGCCC. Residues: CASSLQGYSNQP. The CDR3 as a whole reads CASSLQGYSNQPQHF. The rearrangement joins TRBV5-5 to TRBJ1-5; maybe TRBD1 (6 bases). The read comes to an end 3 residues before the CDR3 does, leaving the germline J gene to fill in the end. The CDR3 covers 15 residues. The V gene lost 2 bases and the J gene lost 0 bases, with 9 bases spanning the gap. Germline CDR1 SGHKS, CDR2 YYEKEE (reference sequence).